This is a list of T cell receptor beta chains from one sample in a study of cytomegalovirus exposure and HLA in healthy donors. TCRdb keeps only in-frame clones here, not all; method: immunoSEQ multiplex PCR. This table holds about 120,000 clones, over 75% found once. Sequenced input: PBMCs. The receptors shown here come from a woman aged 18 to 35 in good health and CMV-seropositive. The CDR3 runs from the conserved cysteine through the conserved F or W. D genes are given only for firm matches. Clone size, where shown, is once, few, many, or a class for clones that have expanded.

j_call,d_call,v_call,clone_size,cdr3_aa,cdr3_nt
TRBJ1-1,NA,TRBV2,NA,CASKRLNTEAFF,TGTGCCAGCAAGAGGCTGAACACTGAAGCTTTCTTT
TRBJ2-1,TRBD2,TRBV30,NA,CAWSTGTSGRNEQFF,TGTGCCTGGAGTACCGGGACTAGCGGGAGGAATGAGCAGTTCTTC
TRBJ1-1,NA,TRBV29-1,NA,CSVGDNPNTEAFF,TGCAGCGTGGGGGACAACCCGAACACTGAAGCTTTCTTT
TRBJ2-7,TRBD1,TRBV7-6,NA,CASSPDRGHEQYF,TGTGCCAGCAGCCCGGACAGGGGCCACGAGCAGTACTTC
TRBJ2-7,TRBD2,TRBV7-3,NA,CASSPHSGAVLEQYF,TGTGCCAGCAGCCCGCACAGCGGGGCTGTTCTCGAGCAGTACTTC
TRBJ2-1,NA,TRBV18,NA,CASSPTGHPYNEQFF,TGTGCCAGCTCACCCACAGGGCACCCCTACAATGAGCAGTTCTTC
TRBJ1-2,NA,TRBV10-3,NA,CAPLRGWANYGYTF,TGTGCCCCCCTAAGGGGATGGGCTAACTATGGCTACACCTTC
TRBJ1-1,NA,TRBV6-1,once,CASSGEMNTEAFF,TGTGCCAGCAGTGGAGAGATGAACACTGAAGCTTTCTTT
TRBJ1-5,NA,TRBV7-9,NA,CASSLQGPHQPQHF,TGTGCCAGCAGCCTACAGGGACCGCATCAGCCCCAGCATTTT
TRBJ1-1,NA,TRBV7-9,once,CASQGTMNTEAFF,TGTGCCAGTCAGGGAACCATGAACACTGAAGCTTTCTTT
TRBJ2-7,NA,TRBV21-1,NA,CASSKEPGQLTYEQYF,TGTGCCAGCAGCAAAGAACCGGGACAGCTTACCTACGAGCAGTACTTC
TRBJ2-5,TRBD2,TRBV5-4,NA,CASSSGLAGVETQYF,TGTGCCAGCAGCTCGGGACTAGCGGGAGTAGAGACCCAGTACTTC
TRBJ2-7,TRBD1,TRBV5-4,NA,CATNGGQGAGEQYF,TGTGCCACCAATGGAGGACAGGGGGCGGGCGAGCAGTACTTC
TRBJ2-5,TRBD2,TRBV4-2,NA,CASSQDLGTLAGGLQETQYF,TGTGCCAGCAGCCAAGATCTAGGGACTTTAGCGGGAGGCCTCCAAGAGACCCAGTACTTC
TRBJ2-2,TRBD2,TRBV13,NA,CASSTTSGRATGELFF,TGTGCCAGCAGCACTACTAGCGGGAGAGCCACCGGGGAGCTGTTTTTT
TRBJ1-1,NA,TRBV23-1,NA,CASSPLEVHNTEAFF,TGCGCCAGCAGTCCCCTGGAGGTCCACAACACTGAAGCTTTCTTT
TRBJ2-7,TRBD1,TRBV30,NA,CAWSQGDSRYEQYF,TGTGCCTGGAGTCAAGGGGACAGCCGCTACGAGCAGTACTTC
TRBJ2-3,NA,TRBV7-2,NA,CASSISPAARADTQYF,TGTGCCAGCAGCATCAGCCCAGCGGCAAGGGCAGATACGCAGTATTTT
TRBJ1-1,NA,TRBV25-1,NA,CASSEVGRVGAEAFF,TGTGCCAGCAGTGAAGTTGGCAGGGTTGGGGCTGAAGCTTTCTTT
TRBJ1-1,TRBD1,TRBV9,NA,CASETGGVTEAFF,TGTGCCAGTGAGACAGGGGGCGTCACTGAAGCTTTCTTT
TRBJ1-1,NA,TRBV7-9,few,CASTSSQNTEAFF,TGTGCCAGCACTTCCAGTCAGAACACTGAAGCTTTCTTT
TRBJ1-2,NA,TRBV28,few,CASSLDRRYGYTF,TGTGCCAGCAGTTTAGACAGGCGCTATGGCTACACCTTC
TRBJ2-7,NA,TRBV5-1,NA,CASRGSTDYEQYF,TGCGCCAGCAGGGGCAGTACCGATTACGAGCAGTACTTC
TRBJ1-3,NA,TRBV5-1,NA,CASRQGSGNTIYF,TGCGCCAGCCGGCAGGGCTCTGGAAACACCATATATTTT
TRBJ2-7,TRBD1,TRBV19,NA,CASSIADRGTYEQYF,TGTGCCAGTAGTATAGCCGACAGGGGAACCTACGAGCAGTACTTC
TRBJ1-4,NA,TRBV10-3,once,CAISESRDGGEKLFF,TGTGCCATCAGTGAGTCCCGGGACGGGGGTGAAAAACTGTTTTTT
TRBJ1-1,NA,TRBV2,NA,CASSRQPDPNTEAFF,TGTGCCAGCAGCCGACAACCCGACCCGAACACTGAAGCTTTCTTT
TRBJ2-5,TRBD1,TRBV2,NA,CASSEGGTGRKETQYF,TGTGCCAGCAGTGAAGGGGGGACAGGACGTAAAGAGACCCAGTACTTC
TRBJ1-1,NA,TRBV6-5,NA,CASSYGGLNTEAFF,TGTGCCAGCAGTTACGGGGGGTTAAACACTGAAGCTTTCTTT
TRBJ2-7,NA,TRBV27,NA,CASSPGTAYEQYF,TGTGCCAGCAGTCCCGGGACTGCCTACGAGCAGTACTTC
TRBJ2-3,TRBD2,TRBV30,NA,CAWSGSRTSGGAGDTQYF,TGTGCCTGGAGCGGTTCCCGGACTAGCGGGGGGGCTGGAGATACGCAGTATTTT
TRBJ2-5,NA,TRBV6-1,NA,CASRMTASQETQYF,TGTGCCAGCCGGATGACAGCCTCCCAAGAGACCCAGTACTTC
TRBJ2-2,TRBD1,TRBV5-6,NA,CASSFPDRGRTGELFF,TGTGCCAGCAGCTTTCCGGACAGGGGACGGACCGGGGAGCTGTTTTTT
TRBJ2-7,TRBD1,TRBV7-7,NA,CASSERTGPAYEQYF,TGTGCTAGCAGCGAGAGGACAGGGCCAGCCTACGAGCAGTACTTC
TRBJ2-2,TRBD2,TRBV6-6,NA,CASSQTSGNTGELFF,TGTGCCAGCAGCCAGACTAGCGGGAACACCGGGGAGCTGTTTTTT
TRBJ1-2,NA,TRBV19,NA,CASSGEGALGYGYTF,TGTGCCAGTAGTGGGGAGGGCGCCCTTGGCTATGGCTACACCTTC
TRBJ2-5,TRBD2,TRBV4-1,NA,CASSQEVRGAFRRTQYF,TGCGCCAGCAGCCAAGAAGTGCGGGGGGCCTTCAGACGGACCCAGTACTTC
TRBJ2-3,TRBD2,TRBV7-9,NA,CASSLTLAGLYTQYF,TGTGCCAGCAGCTTAACCCTAGCGGGGTTATATACGCAGTATTTT
TRBJ1-2,TRBD1,TRBV2,NA,CASRARQGIEGYTF,TGTGCCAGCAGAGCTCGACAGGGTATAGAGGGCTACACCTTC
TRBJ2-3,TRBD2,TRBV15,many,CATSRGTSGGADTQYF,TGTGCCACCAGCAGAGGGACTAGCGGGGGGGCAGATACGCAGTATTTT
TRBJ1-6,NA,TRBV10-2,NA,CASSDPGQYSPLHF,TGCGCCAGCAGTGACCCCGGACAGTATTCACCCCTCCACTTT
TRBJ2-4,NA,TRBV7-2,NA,CASSLAPLAKNIQYF,TGTGCCAGCAGCTTAGCTCCCCTCGCCAAAAACATTCAGTACTTC
TRBJ2-3,TRBD2,TRBV7-3,NA,CASSLAGVGDTQYF,TGTGCCAGCAGCTTAGCGGGAGTCGGAGATACGCAGTATTTT
TRBJ1-4,NA,TRBV27,NA,CASSFLNPAANEKLFF,TGTGCCAGCAGTTTTCTTAACCCCGCGGCTAATGAAAAACTGTTTTTT
TRBJ2-3,TRBD2,TRBV4-2,NA,CASSQVLAGGQTQYF,TGTGCCAGCAGCCAAGTGTTAGCGGGGGGGCAAACGCAGTATTTT
TRBJ2-1,TRBD2,TRBV5-4,NA,CASSLGTSGGGYNEQFF,TGTGCCAGCAGCCTCGGGACTAGCGGGGGGGGATACAATGAGCAGTTCTTC
TRBJ1-2,TRBD1,TRBV19,NA,CASRGTVLPYGYTF,TGTGCCAGTAGGGGGACAGTTTTGCCCTATGGCTACACCTTC